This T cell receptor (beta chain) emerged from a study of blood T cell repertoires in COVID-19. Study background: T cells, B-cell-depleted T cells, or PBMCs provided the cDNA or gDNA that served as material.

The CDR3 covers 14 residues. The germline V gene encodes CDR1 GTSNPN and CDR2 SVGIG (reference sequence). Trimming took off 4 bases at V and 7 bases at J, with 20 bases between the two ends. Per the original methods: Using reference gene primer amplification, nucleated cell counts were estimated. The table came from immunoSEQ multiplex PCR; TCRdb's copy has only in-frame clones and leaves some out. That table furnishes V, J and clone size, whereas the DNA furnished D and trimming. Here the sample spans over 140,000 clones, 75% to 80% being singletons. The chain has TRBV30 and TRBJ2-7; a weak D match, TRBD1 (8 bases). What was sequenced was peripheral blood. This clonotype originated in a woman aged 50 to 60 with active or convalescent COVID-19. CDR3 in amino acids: CAWNRGGRAREQYF. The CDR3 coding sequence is TGTGCCTGGAACAGGGGGGGCAGGGCGAGGGAGCAGTACTTC.